The clone carrying this TCR beta chain was recorded many times. Its antigen is not known. These data are taken from a study of CD8 T cells in ankylosing spondylitis. TCRdb fed the 5' RACE reads into MiXCR, producing one record per CDR3 protein. The table records about 90,000 distinct CDR3 sequences, roughly 9% of them present only once. Study observations and caveats: A TCR beta motif of fewer than ten highly homologous variants seemed to mark ankylosing spondylitis blood. Significantly higher representation of disease-linked clones was reported for matched ankylosing spondylitis synovial fluid.

V gave up 0 bases and J gave up 4 bases, with 7 bases separating them. There are 13 residues in the CDR3. Germline CDR1 SQVTM, CDR2 ANQGSEA. Input material: blood, either unsorted or a sorted T cell fraction (not recorded which). This receptor was identified in a male donor with ankylosing spondylitis. This chain joins TRBV29-1 and TRBJ1-3; D gene unclear. CDR3 in DNA: TGCAGCGTTGAAGAAGCGCTCGGAAACACCATATATTTT. It codes for CSVEEALGNTIYF.